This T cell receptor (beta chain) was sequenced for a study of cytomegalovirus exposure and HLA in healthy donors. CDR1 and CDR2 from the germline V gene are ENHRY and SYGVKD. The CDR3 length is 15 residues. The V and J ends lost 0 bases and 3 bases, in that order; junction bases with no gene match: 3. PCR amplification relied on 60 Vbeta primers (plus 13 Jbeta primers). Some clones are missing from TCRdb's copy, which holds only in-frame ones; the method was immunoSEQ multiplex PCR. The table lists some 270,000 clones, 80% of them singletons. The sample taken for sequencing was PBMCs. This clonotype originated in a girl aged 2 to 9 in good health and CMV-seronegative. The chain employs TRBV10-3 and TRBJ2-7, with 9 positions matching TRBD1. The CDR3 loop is CAISESTGQGYEQYF. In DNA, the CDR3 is TGTGCCATCAGTGAGTCGACGGGACAGGGCTACGAGCAGTACTTC.